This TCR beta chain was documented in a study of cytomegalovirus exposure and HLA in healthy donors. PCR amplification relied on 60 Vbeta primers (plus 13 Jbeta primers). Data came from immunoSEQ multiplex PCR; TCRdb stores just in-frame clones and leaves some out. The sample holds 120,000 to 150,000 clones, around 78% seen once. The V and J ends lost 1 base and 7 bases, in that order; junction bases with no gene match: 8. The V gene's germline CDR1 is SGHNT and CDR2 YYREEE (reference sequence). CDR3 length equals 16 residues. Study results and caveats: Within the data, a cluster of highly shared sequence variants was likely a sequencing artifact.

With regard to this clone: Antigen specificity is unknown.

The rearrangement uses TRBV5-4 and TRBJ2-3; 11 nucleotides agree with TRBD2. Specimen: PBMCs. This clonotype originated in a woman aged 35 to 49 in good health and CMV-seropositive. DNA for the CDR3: TGTGCCAGCAGCTTGAAACTAGCGGGAGAGGGGAATACGCAGTATTTT. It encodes CASSLKLAGEGNTQYF.